This TCR beta chain was observed in a study of shared clonotypes between healthy human individuals. The length of the CDR3 is 14 residues. Germline loops: CDR1 GTSNPN, CDR2 SVGIG (reference sequence). Deletions cut 2 bases from V and 4 bases from J, with 14 bases between. The study, taken as a whole, reports: Limited genetic and exposure-history diversity came from having few donors. Expectations were that clonotype sharing among donors would be affected by sequencing depth.

Samples left unsorted employed some 95 million PBMCs for genomic DNA. On this clone: Its antigen is not identified.

Produced via immunoSEQ multiplex PCR; TCRdb's table is partial and in-frame only. The sample holds about 470,000 clones, roughly 83% seen once. Sequencing input: PBMCs. The chain is built from TRBV30 and TRBJ1-2; D ambiguous. The sequence derives from a middle-aged woman in good health. Some clones in this sample may be carry-over from other donors' samples. Here the CDR3 DNA reads TGTGCCTGGAGTATCCGGGGAGGAGCCTATGGCTACACCTTC. Translated, it gives CAWSIRGGAYGYTF.